Below are 16 T cell receptor beta chains sequenced from a single sample in a study of blood T cell repertoires in COVID-19. Produced via immunoSEQ multiplex PCR; TCRdb's table is partial and in-frame only. The sample yields more than 95,000 clones, 85% to 90% seen once. The sample comprised peripheral blood. The receptor set was obtained from a man between 45 and 60 years old with acute or convalescent COVID-19.

The chain joins TRBV10-2 to TRBJ2-3; 10 positions match TRBD1. V lost 7 bases and J lost 6; bases outside the gene matches: 10. This CDR3 comprises 15 residues. Germline V gene sequence: CDR1 WSHSY, CDR2 SAAADI. The CDR3 region has the DNA TGCGCCAGCATCTCCTGGACAGGGGGAAGGGATACGCAGTATTTT. Amino acids: CASISWTGGRDTQYF.

The V call is TRBV6-2 or TRBV6-3, the J call TRBJ1-5, with 12 bases identical to TRBD1. Germline CDR1 MNHEY, CDR2 SVGEGT. After removal of 0 bases from V and 2 bases from J, the junction contained 8 bases not matched to a gene. This CDR3 has 19 residues. The CDR3 protein is CASSYSKTGQGAGNQPQHF. The CDR3 nucleotides read TGTGCCAGCAGTTACTCGAAAACGGGACAGGGGGCCGGCAATCAGCCCCAGCATTTT.

As for this clone: Other DNA sequences from this sample encode an identical CDR3 as well. The rearrangement uses TRBV6-5 and TRBJ2-2; no reliable D call. CDR3 length equals 13 residues. Germline CDR1 and CDR2: MNHEY and SVGAGI. V was shortened by 0 bases and J by 5 bases, with 4 bases between the two germline ends. CDR3: CASSYSRTGELFF. CDR3 bases: TGTGCCAGCAGTTACTCGAGAACCGGGGAGCTGTTTTTT.

The V and J genes are TRBV30 and TRBJ1-3; maybe TRBD1 (5 bases). The CDR3 has 14 residues. From germline, CDR1 is GTSNPN and CDR2 SVGIG (reference sequence). V was trimmed by 5 bases and J by 4 bases, leaving 15 bases between them. CDR3 sequence: CAWSLGTGGNTIYF. As DNA, the CDR3 is TGTGCCTGGTCCTTAGGGACTGGCGGAAACACCATATATTTT.

V is TRBV5-1 and J is TRBJ2-2, with TRBD2 matching over 11 bases. The length of the CDR3 is 15 residues. CDR1 is SGHRS, CDR2 YFSETQ, per germline. J gave up 7 bases and V 6 bases, and 8 bases lay outside the gene matches. CDR3 DNA: TGCGCCAGCAAGGGGCTAGCGGGAGGCATCGGGGAGCTGTTTTTT. Translated, it gives CASKGLAGGIGELFF.

This chain uses TRBV12-3 or TRBV12-4 with TRBJ1-2, with 7 bases lining up with TRBD1. Trimming took 8 bases from V and 4 from J; bases not matched to a gene: 7. The length of the CDR3 is 13 residues. The chain's CDR3 is CASRRTGGYGYTF. The CDR3 DNA reads as TGTGCCAGCCGCCGGACAGGCGGCTATGGCTACACCTTC.

V is TRBV18 and J is TRBJ2-5; maybe TRBD2 (6 bases). Germline V lookup: CDR1 KGHSH, CDR2 LQKENI. Trimming removed 3 bases from V and 2 bases from J, with 10 bases in between. The length of the CDR3 is 14 residues. The CDR3: CASSPGTFQETQYF. Written as DNA, the CDR3 is TGTGCCAGCTCACCTGGGACTTTTCAAGAGACCCAGTACTTC. Combining the CDR3 with reference TRBV18 and TRBJ2-5 gives the whole variable domain NAGVMQNPRHLVRRRGQEARLRCSPMKGHSHVYWYRQLPEEGLKFMVYLQKENIIDESGMPKERFSAEFPKEGPSILRIQQVVRGDSAAYFCASSPGTFQETQYFGPGTRLLVL.

This chain connects TRBV15 to TRBJ2-3; 8 nucleotides match TRBD2. The CDR3 totals 16 residues. Germline V gives CDR1 LNHNV, CDR2 YYDKDF (reference sequence). After removal of 0 bases from V and 4 bases from J, the junction contained 6 bases not matched to a gene. The DNA for the CDR3 is TGTGCCACCAGCAGAGATCGGGGGGGCACCGCAGATACGCAGTATTTT. Translating it yields CATSRDRGGTADTQYF.

This sequence joins TRBV5-4 and TRBJ2-3; D gene ambiguous. The CDR3 extends over 14 amino acids. The germline V and J ends were trimmed by 0 bases and 4 bases, with 9 bases remaining between them. Germline CDR1 is SGHNT and CDR2 is YYREEE (reference sequence). CDR3 DNA sequence: TGTGCCAGCAGCTTGGAGAGGATCCCAGATACGCAGTATTTT. Encoded protein: CASSLERIPDTQYF.

The chain recombines TRBV18 with TRBJ1-2; D is undetermined. Germline CDR1 is KGHSH and CDR2 is LQKENI. The CDR3 has 12 amino acids. V dropped 5 bases and J dropped 1 base, with 5 bases sitting between them. The CDR3 here is CASSDNNYGYTF. The CDR3 DNA follows: TGTGCCAGCTCAGACAATAACTATGGCTACACCTTC.

The chain combines TRBV6-5 with TRBJ2-7; unclear D gene. The V and J ends lost 5 bases and 3 bases respectively, with 5 bases between them. Germline V gene data show CDR1 as MNHEY and CDR2 as SVGAGI. This CDR3 spans 11 amino acids. CDR3 nucleotides: TGTGCCAGCAGTAACAACTACGAGCAGTACTTC. This translates into CASSNNYEQYF.

The chain combines TRBV24-1 with TRBJ2-4, with 9 positions matching TRBD2. The CDR3 is made up of 20 amino acids. The junction had 17 bases not matched to a gene; V was cut back by 3 bases and J by 3 bases. The germline gives CDR1 KGHDR, CDR2 SFDVKD. The CDR3: CATSDVGDRSGRRDKNIQYF. The CDR3 DNA is TGTGCCACCAGTGATGTGGGGGATAGAAGCGGGAGGCGGGACAAAAACATTCAGTACTTC.

The table lists this clone with a few counts. The V gene is TRBV24-1, the J gene TRBJ2-1; 7 bases fit TRBD1. This CDR3 region has 19 residues. CDR1 is KGHDR, CDR2 SFDVKD, per germline. Losses at the gene ends were 5 bases for V and 0 bases for J; bases not matched to a gene: 15. DNA for the CDR3: TGTGCCACCAGTGGTCTCCCCGGGACAGACTTGAGCTCCTACAATGAGCAGTTCTTC. Residues: CATSGLPGTDLSSYNEQFF.

The V and J genes are TRBV19 and TRBJ1-5; D unresolved. CDR1 LNHDA and CDR2 SQIVND come from the germline V gene (reference sequence). The CDR3 covers 15 residues. V was trimmed by 7 bases and J by 0 bases, leaving 13 bases between them. CDR3 region: CASKARGYSNQPQHF. As DNA, the CDR3 is TGTGCCAGTAAAGCCCGGGGTTATAGCAATCAGCCCCAGCATTTT.

The genes are TRBV4-1 and TRBJ2-3, with D possibly being TRBD1 (6 bases). The V gene lost 4 bases and the J gene lost 2 bases, with 10 bases spanning the gap. Germline V CDR1 and CDR2: MGHRA, YSYEKL. This CDR3 has 14 amino acids. CDR3 protein: CASSLRTVTDTQYF. The CDR3 DNA is TGCGCCAGCAGCCTGCGGACAGTCACAGATACGCAGTATTTT.

The rearrangement uses TRBV2 and TRBJ2-1, with D unclear. Trimming took off 8 bases at V and 0 bases at J, with 14 bases between the two ends. There are 15 residues in the CDR3. Germline loops: CDR1 SNHLY, CDR2 FYNNEI. This CDR3 is CASLSELLSYNEQFF. CDR3 nucleotides: TGTGCCAGCCTTAGTGAATTACTCTCCTACAATGAGCAGTTCTTC.